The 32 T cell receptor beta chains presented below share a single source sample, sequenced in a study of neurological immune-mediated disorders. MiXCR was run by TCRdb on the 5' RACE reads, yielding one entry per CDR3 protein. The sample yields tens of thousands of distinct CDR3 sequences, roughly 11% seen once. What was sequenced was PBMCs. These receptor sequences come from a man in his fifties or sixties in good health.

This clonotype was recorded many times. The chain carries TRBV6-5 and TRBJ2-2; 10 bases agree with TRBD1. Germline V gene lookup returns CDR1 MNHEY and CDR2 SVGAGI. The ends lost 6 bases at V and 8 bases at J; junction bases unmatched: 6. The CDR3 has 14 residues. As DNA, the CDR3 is TGTGCCAGCAGAGCCGACAGGGGGCCGGGGGAGCTGTTTTTT. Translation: CASRADRGPGELFF.

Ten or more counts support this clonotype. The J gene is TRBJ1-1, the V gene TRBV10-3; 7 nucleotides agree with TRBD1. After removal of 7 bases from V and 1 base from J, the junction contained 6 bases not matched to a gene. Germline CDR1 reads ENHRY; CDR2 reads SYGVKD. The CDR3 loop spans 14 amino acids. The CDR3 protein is CAINRGGGNTEAFF. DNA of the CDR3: TGTGCCATCAACAGGGGCGGTGGGAACACTGAAGCTTTCTTT.

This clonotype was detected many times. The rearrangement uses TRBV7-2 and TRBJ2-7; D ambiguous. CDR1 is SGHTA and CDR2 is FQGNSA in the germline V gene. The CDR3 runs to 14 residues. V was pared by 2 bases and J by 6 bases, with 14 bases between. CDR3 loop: CASSLKFGVSEQYF. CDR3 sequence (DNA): TGTGCCAGCAGCTTAAAGTTTGGAGTGAGCGAGCAGTACTTC.

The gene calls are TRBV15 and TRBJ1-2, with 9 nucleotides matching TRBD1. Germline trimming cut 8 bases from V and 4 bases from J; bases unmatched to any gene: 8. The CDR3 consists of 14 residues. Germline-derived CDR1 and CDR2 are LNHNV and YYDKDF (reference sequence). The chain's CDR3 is CATRHRGLGYGYTF. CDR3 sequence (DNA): TGTGCCACCCGCCACAGGGGGCTCGGCTATGGCTACACCTTC.

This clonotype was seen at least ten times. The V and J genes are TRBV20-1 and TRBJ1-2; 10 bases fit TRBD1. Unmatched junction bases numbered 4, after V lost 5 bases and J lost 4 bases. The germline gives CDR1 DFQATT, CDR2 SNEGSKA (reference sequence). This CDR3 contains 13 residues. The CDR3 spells CSAEDRGSYGYTF. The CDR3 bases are TGCAGTGCTGAGGACAGGGGGTCCTATGGCTACACCTTC.

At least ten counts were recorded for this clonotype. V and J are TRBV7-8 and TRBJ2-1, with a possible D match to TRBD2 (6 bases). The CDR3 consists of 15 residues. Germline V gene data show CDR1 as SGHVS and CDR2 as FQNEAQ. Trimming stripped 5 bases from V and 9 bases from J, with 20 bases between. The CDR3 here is CASSPFLGGRGEQFF. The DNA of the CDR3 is TGTGCCAGCAGCCCCTTTCTTGGAGGGCGGGGTGAGCAGTTCTTC.

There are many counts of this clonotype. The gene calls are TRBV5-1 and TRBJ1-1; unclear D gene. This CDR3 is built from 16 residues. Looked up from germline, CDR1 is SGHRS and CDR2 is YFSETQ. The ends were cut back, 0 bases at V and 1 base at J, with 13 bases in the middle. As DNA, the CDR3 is TGCGCCAGCAGCTTGGTCGGTTCTGCAGGGAACACTGAAGCTTTCTTT. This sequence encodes CASSLVGSAGNTEAFF.

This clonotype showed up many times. CDR3 residues: CASSPPLSGGYEQYF. The CDR3 coding sequence is TGCGCCAGCAGCCCGCCCCTTAGCGGGGGCTACGAGCAGTACTTC. The chain has TRBV5-1 and TRBJ2-7; the match to TRBD2 covers 9 bases. The CDR3 is 15 residues long. CDR1 SGHRS and CDR2 YFSETQ come from the germline V gene. Trimming at V came to 4 bases and at J to 3 bases, leaving 8 bases not matched to a gene.

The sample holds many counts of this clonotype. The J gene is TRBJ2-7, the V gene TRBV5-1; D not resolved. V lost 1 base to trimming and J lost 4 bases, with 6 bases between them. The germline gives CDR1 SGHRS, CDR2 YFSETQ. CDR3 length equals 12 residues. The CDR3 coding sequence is TGCGCCAGCAGCTTGATCGGGTACGAGCAGTACTTC. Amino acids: CASSLIGYEQYF.

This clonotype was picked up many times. Here the CDR3 DNA reads TGTGCCAGCAGCCTACCAGGACCCTTCCAAGAGACCCAGTACTTC. Its protein product is CASSLPGPFQETQYF. This rearrangement joins TRBV6-1 to TRBJ2-5; D is ambiguous. V was pared by 6 bases and J by 1 base, with 15 bases between. CDR3 length: 15 amino acids. The germline V gene has CDR1 MNHNS and CDR2 SASEGT.

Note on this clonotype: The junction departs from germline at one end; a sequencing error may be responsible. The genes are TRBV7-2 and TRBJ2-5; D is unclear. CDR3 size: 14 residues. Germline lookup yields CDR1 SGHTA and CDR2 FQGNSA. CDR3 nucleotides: TGTGCCAACAGCCCTACTGGGCGACAAGAGACCCAGTACTTC. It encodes CANSPTGRQETQYF.

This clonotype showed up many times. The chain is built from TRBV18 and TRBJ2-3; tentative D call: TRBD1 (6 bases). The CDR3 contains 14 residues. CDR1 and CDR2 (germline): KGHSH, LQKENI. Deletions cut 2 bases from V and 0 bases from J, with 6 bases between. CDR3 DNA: TGTGCCAGCTCACCAACAGGGAGCACAGATACGCAGTATTTT. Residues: CASSPTGSTDTQYF. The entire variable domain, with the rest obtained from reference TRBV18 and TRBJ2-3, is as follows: NAGVMQNPRHLVRRRGQEARLRCSPMKGHSHVYWYRQLPEEGLKFMVYLQKENIIDESGMPKERFSAEFPKEGPSILRIQQVVRGDSAAYFCASSPTGSTDTQYFGPGTRLTVL.

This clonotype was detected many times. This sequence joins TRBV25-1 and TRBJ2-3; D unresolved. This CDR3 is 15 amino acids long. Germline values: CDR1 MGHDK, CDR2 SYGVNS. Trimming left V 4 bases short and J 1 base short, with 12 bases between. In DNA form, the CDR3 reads TGTGCCAGCAGTGTCTATACGTACCGCACAGATACGCAGTATTTT. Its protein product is CASSVYTYRTDTQYF.

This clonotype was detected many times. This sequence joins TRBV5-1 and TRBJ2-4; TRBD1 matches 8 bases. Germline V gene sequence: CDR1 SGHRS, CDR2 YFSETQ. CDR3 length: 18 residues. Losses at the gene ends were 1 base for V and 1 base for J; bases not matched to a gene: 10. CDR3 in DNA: TGCGCCAGCAGCTTGTATTTTCAGGGGGACAGGGCCAAAAACATTCAGTACTTC. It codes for CASSLYFQGDRAKNIQYF.

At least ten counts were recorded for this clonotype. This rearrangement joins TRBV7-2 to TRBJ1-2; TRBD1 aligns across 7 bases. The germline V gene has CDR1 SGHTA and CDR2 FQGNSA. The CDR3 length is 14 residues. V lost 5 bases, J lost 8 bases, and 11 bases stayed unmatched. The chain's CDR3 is CASSRSEGAYGYTF. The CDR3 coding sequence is TGTGCCAGCAGCCGGTCGGAGGGGGCCTACGGCTACACCTTC.

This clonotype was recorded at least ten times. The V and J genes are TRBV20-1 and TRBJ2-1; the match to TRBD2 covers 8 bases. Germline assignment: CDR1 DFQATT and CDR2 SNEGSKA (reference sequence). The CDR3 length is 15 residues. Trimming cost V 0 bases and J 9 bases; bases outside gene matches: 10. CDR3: CSARDVAGGLGEQFF. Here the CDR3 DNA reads TGCAGTGCTAGAGATGTGGCGGGGGGCCTCGGTGAGCAGTTCTTC.

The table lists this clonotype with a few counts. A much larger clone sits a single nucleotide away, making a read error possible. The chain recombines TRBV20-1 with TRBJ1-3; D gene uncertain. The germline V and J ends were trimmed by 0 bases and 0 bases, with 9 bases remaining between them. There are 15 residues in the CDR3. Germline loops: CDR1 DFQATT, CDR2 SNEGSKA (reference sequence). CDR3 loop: CSARDHVVSGNTIYF. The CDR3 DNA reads TGCAGTGCTAGAGATCATGTAGTCTCTGGAAACACCATATATTTT.

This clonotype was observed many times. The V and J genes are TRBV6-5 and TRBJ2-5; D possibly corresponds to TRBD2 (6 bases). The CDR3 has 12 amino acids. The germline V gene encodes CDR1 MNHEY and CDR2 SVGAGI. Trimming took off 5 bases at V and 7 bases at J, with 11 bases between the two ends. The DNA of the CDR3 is TGTGCCAGCAGTGGACTACCCGGGACCCAGTACTTC. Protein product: CASSGLPGTQYF.

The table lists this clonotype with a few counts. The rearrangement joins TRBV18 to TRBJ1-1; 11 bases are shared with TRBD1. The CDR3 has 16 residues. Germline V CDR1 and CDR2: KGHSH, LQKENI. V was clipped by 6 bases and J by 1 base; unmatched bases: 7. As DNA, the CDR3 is TGTGCCAGCTCTCCCGGACAGGGGGCGACGAACACTGAAGCTTTCTTT. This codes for CASSPGQGATNTEAFF.

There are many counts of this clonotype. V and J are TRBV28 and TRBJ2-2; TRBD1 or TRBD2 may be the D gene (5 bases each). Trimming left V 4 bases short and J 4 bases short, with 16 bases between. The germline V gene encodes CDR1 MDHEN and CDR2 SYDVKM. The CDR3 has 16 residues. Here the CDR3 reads CASSSPGTAITGELFF. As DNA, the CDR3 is TGTGCCAGCAGTTCCCCCGGGACGGCTATCACCGGGGAGCTGTTTTTT.

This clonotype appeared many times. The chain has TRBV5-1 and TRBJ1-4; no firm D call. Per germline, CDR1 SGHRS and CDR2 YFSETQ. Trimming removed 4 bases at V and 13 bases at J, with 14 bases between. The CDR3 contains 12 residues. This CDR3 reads CASSPVNGRLFF. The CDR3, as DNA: TGCGCCAGCAGCCCAGTGAACGGCAGACTGTTTTTT.

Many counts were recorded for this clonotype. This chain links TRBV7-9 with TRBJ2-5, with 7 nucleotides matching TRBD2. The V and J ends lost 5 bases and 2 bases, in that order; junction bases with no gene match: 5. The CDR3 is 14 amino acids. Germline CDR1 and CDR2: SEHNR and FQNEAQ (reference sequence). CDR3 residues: CASSRGSGQETQYF. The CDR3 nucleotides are TGTGCCAGCAGCCGCGGTAGCGGGCAAGAGACCCAGTACTTC.

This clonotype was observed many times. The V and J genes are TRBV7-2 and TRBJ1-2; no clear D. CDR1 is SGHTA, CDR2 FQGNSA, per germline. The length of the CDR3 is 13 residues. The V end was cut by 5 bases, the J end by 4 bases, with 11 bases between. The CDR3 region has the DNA TGTGCCAGCAGCGCGGCGGGGAGCTATGGCTACACCTTC. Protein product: CASSAAGSYGYTF.

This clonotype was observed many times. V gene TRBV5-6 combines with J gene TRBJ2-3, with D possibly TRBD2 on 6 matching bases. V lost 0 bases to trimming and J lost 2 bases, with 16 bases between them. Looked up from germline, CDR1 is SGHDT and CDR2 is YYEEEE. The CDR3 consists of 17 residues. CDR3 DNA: TGTGCCAGCAGCTTGGATAGTAGCGGAGCCCCCACAGATACGCAGTATTTT. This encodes CASSLDSSGAPTDTQYF. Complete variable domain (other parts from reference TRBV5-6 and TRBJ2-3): DAGVTQSPTHLIKTRGQQVTLRCSPKSGHDTVSWYQQALGQGPQFIFQYYEEEERQRGNFPDRFSGHQFPNYSSELNVNALLLGDSALYLCASSLDSSGAPTDTQYFGPGTRLTVL.

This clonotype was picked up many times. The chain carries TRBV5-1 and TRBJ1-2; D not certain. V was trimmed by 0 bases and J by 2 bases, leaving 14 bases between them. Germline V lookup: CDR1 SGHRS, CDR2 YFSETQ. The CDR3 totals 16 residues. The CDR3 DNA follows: TGCGCCAGCAGCTTGGATCCGGGAGGGTCGAACTATGGCTACACCTTC. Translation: CASSLDPGGSNYGYTF. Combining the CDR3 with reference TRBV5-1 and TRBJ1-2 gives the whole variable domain KAGVTQTPRYLIKTRGQQVTLSCSPISGHRSVSWYQQTPGQGLQFLFEYFSETQRNKGNFPGRFSGRQFSNSRSEMNVSTLELGDSALYLCASSLDPGGSNYGYTFGSGTRLTVV.

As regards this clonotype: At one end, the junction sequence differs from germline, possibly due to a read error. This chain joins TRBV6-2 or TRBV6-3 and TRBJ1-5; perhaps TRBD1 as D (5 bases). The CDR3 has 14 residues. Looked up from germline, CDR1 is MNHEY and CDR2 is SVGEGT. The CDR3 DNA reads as TGTGCCAGCCAGGACACCTATAGCAATCAGCCCGAGCATTTT. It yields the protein CASQDTYSNQPEHF.

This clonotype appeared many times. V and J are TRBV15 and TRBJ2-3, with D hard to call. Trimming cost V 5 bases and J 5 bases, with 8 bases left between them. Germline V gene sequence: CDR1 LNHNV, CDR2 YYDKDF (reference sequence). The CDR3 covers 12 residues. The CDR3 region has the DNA TGTGCCACCAGCTCCGTAGGAGATACGCAGTATTTT. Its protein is CATSSVGDTQYF.

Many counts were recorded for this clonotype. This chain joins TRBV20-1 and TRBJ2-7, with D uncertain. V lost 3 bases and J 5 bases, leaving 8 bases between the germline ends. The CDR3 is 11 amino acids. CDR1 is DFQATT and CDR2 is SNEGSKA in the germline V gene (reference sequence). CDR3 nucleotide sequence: TGCAGTGCTAGTACTGGGCACGAGCAGTACTTC. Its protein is CSASTGHEQYF.

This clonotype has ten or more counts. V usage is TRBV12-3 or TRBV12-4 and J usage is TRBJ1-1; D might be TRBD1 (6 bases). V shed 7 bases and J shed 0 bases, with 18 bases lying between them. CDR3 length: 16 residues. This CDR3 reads CASTQRGGIVNTEAFF. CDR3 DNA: TGTGCCAGCACGCAGAGGGGGGGGATAGTGAACACTGAAGCTTTCTTT.

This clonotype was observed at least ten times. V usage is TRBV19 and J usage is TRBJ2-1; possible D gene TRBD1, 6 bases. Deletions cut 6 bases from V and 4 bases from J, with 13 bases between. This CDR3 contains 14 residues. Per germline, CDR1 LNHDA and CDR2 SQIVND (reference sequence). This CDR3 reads CASSQRGNYNEQFF. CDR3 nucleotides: TGTGCCAGTAGCCAGAGGGGGAATTACAATGAGCAGTTCTTC.

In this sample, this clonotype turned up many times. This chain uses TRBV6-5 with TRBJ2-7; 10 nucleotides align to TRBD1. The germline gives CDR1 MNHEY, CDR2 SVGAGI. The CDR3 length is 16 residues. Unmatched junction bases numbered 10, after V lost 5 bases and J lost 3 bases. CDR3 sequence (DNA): TGTGCCAGCAGTCTCATGGGGGGACAGGGGAACTACGAGCAGTACTTC. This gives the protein CASSLMGGQGNYEQYF.

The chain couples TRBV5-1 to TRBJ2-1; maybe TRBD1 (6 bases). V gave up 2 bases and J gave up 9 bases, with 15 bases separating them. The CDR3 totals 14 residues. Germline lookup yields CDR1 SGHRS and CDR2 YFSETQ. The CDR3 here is CASSFRQLQGEQFF. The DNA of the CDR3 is TGCGCCAGCAGCTTTAGGCAGCTACAGGGTGAGCAGTTCTTC.